The source of this T cell receptor (beta chain) is a study of cytomegalovirus exposure and HLA in healthy donors. Study information: Unique TCRs from HLA-typed donors, approximately 80 million of them, were held in an early data release.

The study's findings and limits: Common viral pathogens (according to a later analysis) appeared linked to several of the most significant clusters. As a later analysis revealed, most CMV-associated TCR beta chains appeared HLA-restricted.

A word on this clone: Its antigen is not identified.

Healthy bone marrow donors made up the donors. The CDR3 runs to 13 residues. Germline-derived CDR1 and CDR2 are MNHEY and SMNVEV (reference sequence). The trim removed 11 bases at V and 1 base at J, leaving 3 bases unmatched. The primer mix had 60 Vbeta and 13 Jbeta primers. TCRdb keeps only in-frame clones here, not all; method: immunoSEQ multiplex PCR. This table has about 240,000 clones, 81% appearing once. Specimen: PBMCs. V gene TRBV27 combines with J gene TRBJ1-4, with TRBD1 matching over 8 bases. This receptor was identified in a woman in her fifties or sixties in good health and CMV-seropositive. The CDR3: CAVRGQTNEKLFF. The CDR3 DNA sequence: TGTGCCGTCAGGGGGCAAACTAATGAAAAACTGTTTTTT.